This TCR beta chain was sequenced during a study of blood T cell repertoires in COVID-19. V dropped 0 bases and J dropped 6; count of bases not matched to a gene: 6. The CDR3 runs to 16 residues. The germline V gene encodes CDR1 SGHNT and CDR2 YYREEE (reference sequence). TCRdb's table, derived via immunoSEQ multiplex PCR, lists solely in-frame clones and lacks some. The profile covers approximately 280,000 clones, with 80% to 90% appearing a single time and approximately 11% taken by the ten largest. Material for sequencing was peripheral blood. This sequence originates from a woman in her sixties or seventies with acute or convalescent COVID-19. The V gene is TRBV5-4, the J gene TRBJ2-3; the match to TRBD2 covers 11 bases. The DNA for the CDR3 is TGTGCCAGCAGCTTGGGCCTAGCGGGGGGCTCGGATACGCAGTATTTT. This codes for CASSLGLAGGSDTQYF.